This TCR beta chain was recorded in a study of T-cell reconstitution after alpha-beta-depleted transplantation in children. Germline V lookup: CDR1 KGHSH, CDR2 LQKENI. This CDR3 comprises 18 residues. Trimming pared 2 bases from V and 0 bases from J, leaving 19 bases between. During its preparation, the TCRbeta library received unique molecular identifiers. One entry per CDR3 protein results from TCRdb running MiXCR on the PCR reads. The table records approximately 420,000 distinct CDR3 sequences, about 11% of them present only once. This clonotype was detected a few times. This sequence was found in a human donor who donated a stem cell graft to a child with acute myeloid leukemia. Sequencing used PBMCs from the stem cell graft donor, obtained from the stem cell graft. V is TRBV18 and J is TRBJ1-1; the D is unclear. CDR3 DNA: TGTGCCAGCTCACCAAATTCGCTCGTAGAATCCATGAACACTGAAGCTTTCTTT. It specifies CASSPNSLVESMNTEAFF.